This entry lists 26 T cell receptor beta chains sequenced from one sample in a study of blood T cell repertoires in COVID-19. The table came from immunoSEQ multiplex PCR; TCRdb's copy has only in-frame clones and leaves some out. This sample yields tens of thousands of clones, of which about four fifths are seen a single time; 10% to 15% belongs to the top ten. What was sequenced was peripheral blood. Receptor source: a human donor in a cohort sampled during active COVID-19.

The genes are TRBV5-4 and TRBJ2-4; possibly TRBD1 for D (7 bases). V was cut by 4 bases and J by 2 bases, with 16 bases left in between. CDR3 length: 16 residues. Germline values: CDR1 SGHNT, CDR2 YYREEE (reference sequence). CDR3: CASSRTGEVTKNIQYF. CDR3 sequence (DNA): TGTGCCAGCAGCAGAACAGGGGAGGTGACCAAAAACATTCAGTACTTC. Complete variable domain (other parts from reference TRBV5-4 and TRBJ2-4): ETGVTQSPTHLIKTRGQQVTLRCSSQSGHNTVSWYQQALGQGPQFIFQYYREEENGRGNFPPRFSGLQFPNYSSELNVNALELDDSALYLCASSRTGEVTKNIQYFGAGTRLSVL.

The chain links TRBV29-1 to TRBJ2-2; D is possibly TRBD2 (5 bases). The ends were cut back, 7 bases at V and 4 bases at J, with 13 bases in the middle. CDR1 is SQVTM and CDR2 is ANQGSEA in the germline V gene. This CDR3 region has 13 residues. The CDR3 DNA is TGCAGCGGGGGTCAAGCGGCCACCGGGGAGCTGTTTTTT. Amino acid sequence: CSGGQAATGELFF.

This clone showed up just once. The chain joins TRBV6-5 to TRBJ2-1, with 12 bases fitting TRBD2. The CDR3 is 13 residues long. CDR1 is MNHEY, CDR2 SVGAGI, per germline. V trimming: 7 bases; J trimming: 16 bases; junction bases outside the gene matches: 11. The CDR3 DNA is TGTGCCAGCATGACTCTAGCGGGAGGGGGGGTATTCTTC. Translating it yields CASMTLAGGGVFF.

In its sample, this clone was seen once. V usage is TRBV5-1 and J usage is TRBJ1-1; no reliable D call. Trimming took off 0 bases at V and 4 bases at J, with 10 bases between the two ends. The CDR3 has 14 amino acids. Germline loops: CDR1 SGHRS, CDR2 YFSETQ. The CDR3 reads CASSLAQPATEAFF. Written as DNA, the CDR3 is TGCGCCAGCAGCTTGGCACAGCCTGCCACTGAAGCTTTCTTT.

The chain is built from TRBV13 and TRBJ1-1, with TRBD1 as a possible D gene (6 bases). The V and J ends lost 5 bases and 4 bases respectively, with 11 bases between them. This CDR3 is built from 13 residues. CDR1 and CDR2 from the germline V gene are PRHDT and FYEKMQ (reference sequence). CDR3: CASSPQGSTEAFF. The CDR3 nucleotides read TGTGCCAGCAGCCCCCAGGGGTCCACTGAAGCTTTCTTT.

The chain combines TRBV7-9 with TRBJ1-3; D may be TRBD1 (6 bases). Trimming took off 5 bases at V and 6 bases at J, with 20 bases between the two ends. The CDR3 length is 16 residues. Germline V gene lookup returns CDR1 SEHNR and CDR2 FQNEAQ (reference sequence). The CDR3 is CASSLLSTVGANTIYF. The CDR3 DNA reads TGTGCCAGCAGCCTCCTGTCGACAGTGGGGGCAAACACCATATATTTT. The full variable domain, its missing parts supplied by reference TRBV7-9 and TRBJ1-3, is DTGVSQNPRHKITKRGQNVTFRCDPISEHNRLYWYRQTLGQGPEFLTYFQNEAQLEKSRLLSDRFSAERPKGSFSTLEIQRTEQGDSAMYLCASSLLSTVGANTIYFGEGSWLTVV.

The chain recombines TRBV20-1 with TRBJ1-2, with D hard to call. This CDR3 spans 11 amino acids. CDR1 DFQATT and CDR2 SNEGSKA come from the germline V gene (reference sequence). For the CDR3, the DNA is TGCAGCTCCCATAGTAACTATGGCTACACCTTC. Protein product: CSSHSNYGYTF.

The CDR3 coding sequence is TGTGCCAGCAGCTTAGAATCGGCGGGGGGGCCCCCGCAGTATTTT. Translation gives CASSLESAGGPPQYF. V usage is TRBV11-2 and J usage is TRBJ2-3; 9 nucleotides agree with TRBD2. Germline-derived CDR1 and CDR2 are SGHAT and FQNNGV. After removal of 0 bases from V and 10 bases from J, the junction contained 8 bases not matched to a gene. The CDR3 covers 15 residues.

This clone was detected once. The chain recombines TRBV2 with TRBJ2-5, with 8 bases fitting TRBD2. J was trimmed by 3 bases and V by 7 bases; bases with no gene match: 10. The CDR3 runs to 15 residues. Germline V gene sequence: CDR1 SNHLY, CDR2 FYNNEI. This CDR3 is CASTLIAGFKETQYF. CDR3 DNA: TGTGCCAGCACCCTAATAGCGGGGTTTAAAGAGACCCAGTACTTC.

This chain's CDR3 is CASSPPRPNSPLHF. In nucleotides, the CDR3 is TGTGCCAGCAGCCCCCCCCGTCCGAATTCACCCCTCCACTTT. V and J are TRBV3-1 (or the pseudogene TRBV3-2) and TRBJ1-6; no definite D call. The V gene's germline CDR1 is LGHDT and CDR2 YNNKEL (reference sequence). The CDR3 runs 14 residues. V lost 4 bases and J 7 bases, leaving 11 bases between the germline ends.

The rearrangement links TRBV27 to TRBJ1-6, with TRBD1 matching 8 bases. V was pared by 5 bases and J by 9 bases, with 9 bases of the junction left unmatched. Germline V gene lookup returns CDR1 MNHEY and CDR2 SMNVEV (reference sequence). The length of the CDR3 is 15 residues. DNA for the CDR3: TGTGCCAGCAGTGAACGGCAGGGGGCCGGTTCACCCCTCCACTTT. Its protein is CASSERQGAGSPLHF.

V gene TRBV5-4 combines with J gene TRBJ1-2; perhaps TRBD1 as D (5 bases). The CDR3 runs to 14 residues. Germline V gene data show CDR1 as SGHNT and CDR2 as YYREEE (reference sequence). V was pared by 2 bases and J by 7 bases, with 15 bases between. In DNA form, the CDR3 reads TGTGCCAGCAGCTTCGGGCAGGGTACTGGTGGCTACACCTTC. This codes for CASSFGQGTGGYTF.

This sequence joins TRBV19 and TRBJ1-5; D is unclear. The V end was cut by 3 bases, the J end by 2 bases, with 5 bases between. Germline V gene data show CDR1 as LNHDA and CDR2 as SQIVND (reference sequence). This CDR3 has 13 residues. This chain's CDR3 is CASSIGGNQPQHF. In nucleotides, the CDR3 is TGTGCCAGTAGTATCGGTGGCAATCAGCCCCAGCATTTT. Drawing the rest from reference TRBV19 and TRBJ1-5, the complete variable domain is DGGITQSPKYLFRKEGQNVTLSCEQNLNHDAMYWYRQDPGQGLRLIYYSQIVNDFQKGDIAEGYSVSREKKESFPLTVTSAQKNPTAFYLCASSIGGNQPQHFGDGTRLSIL.

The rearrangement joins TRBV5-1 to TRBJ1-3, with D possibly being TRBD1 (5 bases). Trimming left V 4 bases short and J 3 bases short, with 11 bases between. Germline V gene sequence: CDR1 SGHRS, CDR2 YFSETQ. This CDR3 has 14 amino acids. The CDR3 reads CASSPGGVGNTIYF. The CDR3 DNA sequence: TGCGCCAGCAGCCCTGGGGGGGTTGGAAACACCATATATTTT.

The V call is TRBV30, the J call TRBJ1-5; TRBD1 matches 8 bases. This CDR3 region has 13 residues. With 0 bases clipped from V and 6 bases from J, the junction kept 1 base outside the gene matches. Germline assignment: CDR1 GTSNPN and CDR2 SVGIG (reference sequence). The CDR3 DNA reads TGTGCCTGGAGTGTACAGGGGGGTCAGCCCCAGCATTTT. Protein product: CAWSVQGGQPQHF.

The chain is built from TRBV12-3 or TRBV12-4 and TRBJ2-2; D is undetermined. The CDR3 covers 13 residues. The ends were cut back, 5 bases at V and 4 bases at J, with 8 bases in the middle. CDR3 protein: CASSLERTGELFF. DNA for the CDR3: TGTGCCAGCAGTCTTGAGCGCACCGGGGAGCTGTTTTTT.

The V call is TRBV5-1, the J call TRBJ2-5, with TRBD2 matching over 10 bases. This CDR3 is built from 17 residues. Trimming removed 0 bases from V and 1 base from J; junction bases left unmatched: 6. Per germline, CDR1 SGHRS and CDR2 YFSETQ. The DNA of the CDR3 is TGCGCCAGCAGCTTGGCCGGTTTAGCGGGAGGCCAAGAGACCCAGTACTTC. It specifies CASSLAGLAGGQETQYF.

The CDR3 sequence: CASSLAQGRWDTQYF. CDR3 DNA sequence: TGTGCCAGCAGCTTAGCACAGGGGCGGTGGGATACGCAGTATTTT. J is TRBJ2-3 and V is TRBV11-2, with TRBD1 identical over 7 bases. CDR1 and CDR2 from the germline V gene are SGHAT and FQNNGV. V lost 1 base to trimming and J lost 6 bases; unmatched junction nucleotides: 7. The CDR3 sequence is 15 residues long.

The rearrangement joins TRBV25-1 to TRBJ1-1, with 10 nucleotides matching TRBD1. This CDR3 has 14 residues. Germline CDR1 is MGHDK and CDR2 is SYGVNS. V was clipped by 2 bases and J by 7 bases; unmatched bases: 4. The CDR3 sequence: CASSEGTGVVEAFF. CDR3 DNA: TGTGCCAGCAGTGAAGGGACAGGGGTGGTTGAAGCTTTCTTT. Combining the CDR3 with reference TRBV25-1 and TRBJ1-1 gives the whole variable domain EADIYQTPRYLVIGTGKKITLECSQTMGHDKMYWYQQDPGMELHLIHYSYGVNSTEKGDLSSESTVSRIRTEHFPLTLESARPSHTSQYLCASSEGTGVVEAFFGQGTRLTVV.

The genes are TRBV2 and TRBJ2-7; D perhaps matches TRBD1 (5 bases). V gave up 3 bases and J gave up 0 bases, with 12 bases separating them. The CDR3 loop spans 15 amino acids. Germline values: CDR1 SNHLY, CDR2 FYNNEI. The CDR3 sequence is CASSETVLSSYEQYF. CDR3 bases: TGTGCCAGCAGTGAGACAGTTTTGAGCTCCTACGAGCAGTACTTC.

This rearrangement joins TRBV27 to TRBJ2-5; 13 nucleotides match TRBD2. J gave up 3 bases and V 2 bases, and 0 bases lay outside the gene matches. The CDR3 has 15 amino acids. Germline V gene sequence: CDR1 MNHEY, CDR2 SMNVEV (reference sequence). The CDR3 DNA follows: TGTGCCAGCAGTTTAACTAGCGGGAGGGAAGAGACCCAGTACTTC. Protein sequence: CASSLTSGREETQYF.

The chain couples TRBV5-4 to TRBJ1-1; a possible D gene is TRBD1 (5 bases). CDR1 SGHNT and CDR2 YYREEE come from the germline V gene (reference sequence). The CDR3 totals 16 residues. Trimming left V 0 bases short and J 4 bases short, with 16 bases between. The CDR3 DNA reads TGTGCCAGCAGCTTGGGGGCCGGGCCGGGGGGCACTGAAGCTTTCTTT. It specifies CASSLGAGPGGTEAFF.

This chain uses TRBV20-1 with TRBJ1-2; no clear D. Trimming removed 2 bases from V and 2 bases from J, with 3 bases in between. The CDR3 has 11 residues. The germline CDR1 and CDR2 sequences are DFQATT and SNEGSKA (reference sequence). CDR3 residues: CSARPNYGYTF. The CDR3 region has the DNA TGCAGTGCTAGACCGAACTATGGCTACACCTTC.

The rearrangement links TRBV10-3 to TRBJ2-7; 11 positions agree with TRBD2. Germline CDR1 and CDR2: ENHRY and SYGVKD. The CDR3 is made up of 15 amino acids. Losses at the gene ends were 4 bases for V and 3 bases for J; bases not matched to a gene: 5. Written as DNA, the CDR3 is TGTGCCATCAGTGCCGGACTAGCGGGTCGCTACGAGCAGTACTTC. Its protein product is CAISAGLAGRYEQYF.

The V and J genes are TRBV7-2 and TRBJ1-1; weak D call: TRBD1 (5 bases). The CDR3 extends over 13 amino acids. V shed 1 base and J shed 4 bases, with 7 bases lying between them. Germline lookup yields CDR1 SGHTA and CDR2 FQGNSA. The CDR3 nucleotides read TGTGCCAGCAGCTTAGGCGGGGGCACTGAAGCTTTCTTT. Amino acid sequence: CASSLGGGTEAFF.

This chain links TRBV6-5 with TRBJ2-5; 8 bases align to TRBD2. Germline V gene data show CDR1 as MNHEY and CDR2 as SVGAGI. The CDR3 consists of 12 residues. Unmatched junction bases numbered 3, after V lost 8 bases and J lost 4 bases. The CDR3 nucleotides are TGTGCCAGCGGGACTAGAGGAGAGACCCAGTACTTC. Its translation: CASGTRGETQYF.